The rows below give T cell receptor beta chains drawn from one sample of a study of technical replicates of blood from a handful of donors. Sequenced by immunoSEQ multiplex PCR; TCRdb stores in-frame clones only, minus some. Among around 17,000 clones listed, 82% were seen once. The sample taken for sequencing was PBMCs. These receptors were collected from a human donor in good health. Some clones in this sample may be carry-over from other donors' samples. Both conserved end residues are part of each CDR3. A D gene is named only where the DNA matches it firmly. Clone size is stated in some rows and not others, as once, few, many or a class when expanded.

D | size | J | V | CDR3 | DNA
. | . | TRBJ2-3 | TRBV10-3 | CAISDRGGDTQYF | TGTGCCATCAGTGATAGGGGGGGAGATACGCAGTATTTT
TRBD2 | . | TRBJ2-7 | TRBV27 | CASGTSGIGTKSYEQYF | TGTGCCAGCGGAACTAGCGGGATAGGTACGAAGTCCTACGAGCAGTACTTC
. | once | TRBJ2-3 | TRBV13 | CASSLFAVSSTDTQYF | TGTGCCAGCAGCTTATTCGCGGTGTCTAGCACAGATACGCAGTATTTT
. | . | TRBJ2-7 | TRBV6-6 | CAVGTPAPYEQYF | TGTGCCGTAGGGACACCCGCTCCCTACGAGCAGTACTTC
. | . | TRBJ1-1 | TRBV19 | CASSIIEGGGTEAFF | TGTGCCAGTAGTATTATCGAGGGGGGGGGCACTGAAGCTTTCTTT
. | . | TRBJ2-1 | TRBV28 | CASRWDNSYNEQFF | TGTGCCAGCCGCTGGGACAATTCCTACAATGAGCAGTTCTTC
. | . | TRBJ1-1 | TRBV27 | CASSLFVGGLITEAFF | TGTGCCAGCAGTTTATTCGTGGGGGGGCTAATCACTGAAGCTTTCTTT
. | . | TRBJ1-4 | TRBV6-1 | CASSEPSTNEKLFF | TGTGCCAGCAGTGAACCTTCAACTAATGAAAAACTGTTTTTT
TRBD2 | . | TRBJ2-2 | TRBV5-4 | CASSSHTSGRGELFF | TGTGCCAGCAGCTCACATACTAGCGGGAGGGGGGAGCTGTTTTTT
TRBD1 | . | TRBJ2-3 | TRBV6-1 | CASSEVTGGPDTQYF | TGTGCCAGCAGTGAAGTAACAGGGGGCCCAGATACGCAGTATTTT
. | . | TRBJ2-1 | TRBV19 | CASSILTTTYNEQFF | TGTGCCAGTAGTATTTTGACGACAACCTACAATGAGCAGTTCTTC
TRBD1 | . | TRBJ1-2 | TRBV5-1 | CASSSPDRGMGGYTF | TGCGCCAGCAGCTCCCCGGACAGGGGAATGGGTGGCTACACCTTC
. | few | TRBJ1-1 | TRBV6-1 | CASSEEPAGYLAGLYTEAFF | TGTGCCAGCAGTGAAGAGCCGGCGGGTTATCTGGCAGGTTTGTACACTGAAGCTTTCTTT
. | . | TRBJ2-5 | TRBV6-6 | CASNAPGRQETQYF | TGTGCCAGCAACGCCCCCGGGAGACAAGAGACCCAGTACTTC
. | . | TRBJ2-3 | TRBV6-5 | CASSYPTGPHTDTQYF | TGTGCCAGCAGTTACCCTACAGGTCCCCACACAGATACGCAGTATTTT
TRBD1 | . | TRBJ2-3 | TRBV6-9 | CASRKDRVWPTDTQYF | TGTGCCAGCAGGAAGGACAGGGTATGGCCCACAGATACGCAGTATTTT
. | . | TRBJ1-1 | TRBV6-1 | CASRSTGDTEAFF | TGTGCCAGCAGATCCACAGGCGACACTGAAGCTTTCTTT
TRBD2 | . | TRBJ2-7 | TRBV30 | CAWSWGGGPYEQYF | TGTGCCTGGAGTTGGGGGGGAGGGCCCTACGAGCAGTACTTC
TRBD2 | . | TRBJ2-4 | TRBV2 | CASSGQSSGYNIQYF | TGTGCCAGCAGTGGACAGTCTAGCGGGTATAACATTCAGTACTTC
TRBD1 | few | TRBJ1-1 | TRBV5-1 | CASSLAGGYTEAFF | TGCGCCAGCAGCTTGGCAGGGGGCTACACTGAAGCTTTCTTT
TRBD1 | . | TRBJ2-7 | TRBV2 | CASSEIQGQGAYEQYF | TGTGCCAGCAGTGAAATTCAAGGACAGGGGGCTTACGAGCAGTACTTC
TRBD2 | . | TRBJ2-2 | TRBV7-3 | CASSAGVTTGELFF | TGTGCCAGCAGCGCGGGAGTTACCACCGGGGAGCTGTTTTTT
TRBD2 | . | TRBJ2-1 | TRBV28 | CASSLLAGKNEQFF | TGTGCCAGCAGTTTATTAGCGGGTAAAAATGAGCAGTTCTTC
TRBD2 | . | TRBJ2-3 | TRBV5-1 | CASRISGSTDTQYF | TGCGCCAGCAGGATTAGCGGGAGCACAGATACGCAGTATTTT
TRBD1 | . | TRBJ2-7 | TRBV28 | CATLKGGDYEQYF | TGTGCCACCCTCAAAGGGGGCGATTACGAGCAGTACTTC
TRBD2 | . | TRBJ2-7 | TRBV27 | CASSRRPPVIAGSGYEQYF | TGTGCCAGCAGTCGCCGCCCGCCCGTGATAGCGGGGTCTGGCTACGAGCAGTACTTC
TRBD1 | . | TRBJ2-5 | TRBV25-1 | CASSEFEGGPETQYF | TGTGCCAGCAGTGAATTTGAAGGGGGCCCAGAGACCCAGTACTTC
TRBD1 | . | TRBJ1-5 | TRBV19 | CASSMQGGSNQPQHF | TGTGCCAGTAGTATGCAGGGGGGTAGCAATCAGCCCCAGCATTTT
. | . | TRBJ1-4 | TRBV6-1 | CASSQNEKLFF | TGTGCCAGCAGTCAAAATGAAAAACTGTTTTTT
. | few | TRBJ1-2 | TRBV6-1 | CASSEKSDSPNYGYTF | TGTGCCAGCAGTGAAAAGAGCGACAGCCCAAATTATGGCTACACCTTC
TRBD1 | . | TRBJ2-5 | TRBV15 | CATSREGTGEQYF | TGTGCCACCAGCAGAGAGGGGACAGGGGAGCAGTACTTC
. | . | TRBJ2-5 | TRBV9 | CASSVGLGQQETQYF | TGTGCCAGCAGCGTAGGGTTAGGACAACAAGAGACCCAGTACTTC
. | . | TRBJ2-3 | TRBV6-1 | CASSEIQGGTDTQYF | TGTGCCAGCAGTGAAATCCAGGGGGGTACAGATACGCAGTATTTT
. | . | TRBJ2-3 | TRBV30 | CAWTFGVTGDTQYF | TGTGCCTGGACCTTCGGGGTTACGGGAGATACGCAGTATTTT
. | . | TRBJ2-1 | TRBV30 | CAWDPGHNEQFF | TGTGCCTGGGATCCGGGACATAATGAGCAGTTCTTC
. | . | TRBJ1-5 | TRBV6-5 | CASSLTGTLNQPQHF | TGTGCCAGCAGCCTCACCGGGACACTCAATCAGCCCCAGCATTTT
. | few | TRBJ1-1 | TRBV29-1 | CSVCKGMDTEAFF | TGCAGCGTTTGTAAGGGGATGGACACTGAAGCTTTCTTT
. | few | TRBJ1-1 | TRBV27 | CASSSWPGLGAEAFF | TGTGCCAGCAGTTCCTGGCCCGGATTGGGCGCTGAAGCTTTCTTT
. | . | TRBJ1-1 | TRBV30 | CAYRNTEAFF | TGTGCCTACAGGAACACTGAAGCTTTCTTT
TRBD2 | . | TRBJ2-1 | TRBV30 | CAVRTGQLAGVNEQFF | TGTGCTGTGCGGACAGGGCAACTAGCGGGAGTAAATGAGCAGTTCTTC
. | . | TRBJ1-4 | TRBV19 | CASSSGGGTNEKLFF | TGTGCCAGTAGTTCCGGGGGGGGAACTAATGAAAAACTGTTTTTT
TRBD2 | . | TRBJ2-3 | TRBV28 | CASSSIAGGSTDTQYF | TGTGCCAGCAGTAGTATAGCGGGAGGCAGCACAGATACGCAGTATTTT
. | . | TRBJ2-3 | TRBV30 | CAWSPGGPGRTDTQYF | TGTGCCTGGAGTCCTGGGGGCCCGGGACGGACAGATACGCAGTATTTT
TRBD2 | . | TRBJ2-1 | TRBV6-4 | CASSDTSGGSYNEQFF | TGTGCCAGCAGTGACACTAGCGGGGGCTCCTACAATGAGCAGTTCTTC
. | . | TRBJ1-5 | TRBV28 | CASKEWGRNQPQHF | TGTGCCAGCAAGGAATGGGGGCGTAATCAGCCCCAGCATTTT
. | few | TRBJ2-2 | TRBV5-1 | CASREGDANSGELFF | TGCGCCAGCAGGGAGGGCGACGCTAACTCCGGGGAGCTGTTTTTT
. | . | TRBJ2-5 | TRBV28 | CASPPGVGKGQETQYF | TGTGCCAGCCCCCCCGGGGTGGGCAAAGGGCAAGAGACCCAGTACTTC
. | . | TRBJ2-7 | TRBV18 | CASSPNPVSYEQYF | TGTGCCAGCTCACCTAACCCGGTCTCCTACGAGCAGTACTTC
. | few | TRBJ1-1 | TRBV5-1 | CASRMREWMNTEAFF | TGCGCCAGCAGAATGAGGGAGTGGATGAACACTGAAGCTTTCTTT
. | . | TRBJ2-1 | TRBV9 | CASSAPPPGYEQFF | TGTGCCAGCAGCGCACCTCCCCCAGGGTATGAGCAGTTCTTC